These 24 T cell receptor beta chains share one sample of origin, sequenced in a study of neoadjuvant nivolumab and ipilimumab in lung cancer. The data were produced by immunoSEQ multiplex PCR, yet TCRdb's version contains in-frame clones alone and is incomplete. This repertoire shows approximately 29,000 clones, about 83% found once; its top ten account for roughly 5%. Specimen: tumor tissue, collected after neoadjuvant nivolumab, alone or with ipilimumab, at or shortly before surgery. These receptors all stem from an adult with non-small cell lung cancer.

The chain carries TRBV6-6 and TRBJ2-7, with 7 bases matching TRBD1. Germline loops: CDR1 MNHNY, CDR2 SVGAGI (reference sequence). The CDR3 extends over 16 amino acids. Trimming removed 7 bases from V and 0 bases from J; junction bases left unmatched: 12. DNA of the CDR3: TGTGCCAGCAAGCCCGACCGACGGGACAGCTCCTACGAGCAGTACTTC. Translating gives CASKPDRRDSSYEQYF.

V and J are TRBV5-1 and TRBJ2-7; D is undetermined. CDR1 is SGHRS and CDR2 is YFSETQ in the germline V gene. The CDR3 runs 12 residues. Trimming took 3 bases from V and 3 from J, leaving 7 bases between them. The CDR3: CASSSELYEQYF. DNA for the CDR3: TGCGCCAGCAGCTCGGAACTCTACGAGCAGTACTTC.

This clone has just a few counts. The gene calls are TRBV4-3 and TRBJ2-1; D possibly corresponds to TRBD2 (5 bases). The CDR3 spans 18 residues. Germline values: CDR1 LGHNA, CDR2 YSLEER. The V and J ends lost 0 bases and 6 bases respectively, with 21 bases between them. The CDR3, as DNA: TGCGCCAGCAGCCAAGATCTTATGGCGGACGGGATGGGCAATGAGCAGTTCTTC. Amino acid sequence: CASSQDLMADGMGNEQFF.

The chain combines TRBV10-3 with TRBJ1-5; 8 nucleotides match TRBD1. The V and J ends lost 7 bases and 4 bases, in that order; junction bases with no gene match: 6. Germline assignment: CDR1 ENHRY and CDR2 SYGVKD. The length of the CDR3 is 14 residues. CDR3 bases: TGTGCCATCACCAAGGACAGGGAAAATCAGCCCCAGCATTTT. Translation: CAITKDRENQPQHF.

The V gene is TRBV28, the J gene TRBJ1-1, with D possibly being TRBD1 (6 bases). CDR3 length equals 16 residues. V shed 2 bases and J shed 8 bases, with 21 bases lying between them. Germline lookup yields CDR1 MDHEN and CDR2 SYDVKM. In DNA form, the CDR3 reads TGTGCCAGCAGTTTAAAGAGGTGGGGGCTGGGCACCGAAGCTTTCTTT. This gives the protein CASSLKRWGLGTEAFF.

This chain uses TRBV5-1 with TRBJ1-2; 7 nucleotides agree with TRBD1. The CDR3 runs 14 residues. The germline CDR1 and CDR2 sequences are SGHRS and YFSETQ. The J segment lost 1 base and the V segment lost 4 bases, leaving 4 bases of the junction unmatched. The CDR3 bases are TGCGCCAGCAGCCGGGGGACAGTTAACTATGGCTACACCTTC. Its translation is CASSRGTVNYGYTF.

The V call is TRBV5-1, the J call TRBJ1-2, with D tentatively TRBD1 (6 bases). CDR1 SGHRS and CDR2 YFSETQ come from the germline V gene. The CDR3 runs 13 residues. Deletions cut 2 bases from V and 7 bases from J, with 12 bases between. Here the CDR3 DNA reads TGCGCCAGCAGCTTTTCAGGGGCCCTTGGCTACACCTTC. Protein: CASSFSGALGYTF.

The rearrangement uses TRBV7-2 and TRBJ2-3; D gene uncertain. The CDR3 runs 12 residues. Per germline, CDR1 SGHTA and CDR2 FQGNSA. Trimming stripped 5 bases from V and 5 bases from J, with 8 bases between. In DNA, the CDR3 is TGTGCCAGCAGCCTAGGCGTAGATACGCAGTATTTT. Translated: CASSLGVDTQYF.

The chain recombines TRBV7-6 with TRBJ2-3; 8 bases line up with TRBD2. Germline CDR1 and CDR2: SGHVS and FNYEAQ. With 3 bases clipped from V and 0 bases from J, the junction kept 17 bases outside the gene matches. The CDR3 consists of 20 residues. The CDR3 reads CASSLSGTRYTPPSTDTQYF. The CDR3 region has the DNA TGTGCCAGCAGCTTGTCCGGGACTAGATATACTCCACCTAGCACAGATACGCAGTATTTT.

CDR3 sequence: CASTEGAGYTEAFF. The CDR3, as DNA: TGTGCCAGCACCGAGGGGGCAGGTTACACTGAAGCTTTCTTT. The chain couples TRBV28 to TRBJ1-1, with 7 bases lining up with TRBD1. The CDR3 has 14 amino acids. From germline, CDR1 is MDHEN and CDR2 SYDVKM. With 7 bases clipped from V and 3 bases from J, the junction kept 8 bases outside the gene matches. The full variable domain, with the rest looked up from reference TRBV28 and TRBJ1-1, is DVKVTQSSRYLVKRTGEKVFLECVQDMDHENMFWYRQDPGLGLRLIYFSYDVKMKEKGDIPEGYSVSREKKERFSLILESASTNQTSMYLCASTEGAGYTEAFFGQGTRLTVV.

V gene TRBV18 combines with J gene TRBJ1-2; 12 positions agree with TRBD1. Germline V gene lookup returns CDR1 KGHSH and CDR2 LQKENI. With V trimmed by 3 bases and J by 12 bases, 8 bases remained unmatched. This CDR3 has 14 residues. CDR3 region: CASSPNRDRGPHTF. The CDR3 region has the DNA TGTGCCAGCTCACCTAACCGGGACAGGGGGCCGCACACCTTC.

The chain couples TRBV5-1 to TRBJ2-7; 12 nucleotides align to TRBD2. Per the germline V gene, CDR1 is SGHRS and CDR2 is YFSETQ. Losses at the gene ends were 1 base for V and 6 bases for J; bases not matched to a gene: 5. This CDR3 spans 15 amino acids. Here the CDR3 reads CASSLTLAGGTEQYF. The CDR3 region has the DNA TGCGCCAGCAGCTTGACACTAGCGGGAGGTACCGAGCAGTACTTC.

The J gene is TRBJ2-3, the V gene TRBV11-3; the match to TRBD2 covers 7 bases. V lost 3 bases and J lost 0; bases outside the gene matches: 3. This CDR3 spans 15 amino acids. Germline CDR1 SGHNT, CDR2 YENEEA. The CDR3 is CASSFSGPSTDTQYF. In nucleotides, the CDR3 is TGTGCCAGCAGCTTTAGCGGGCCTAGCACAGATACGCAGTATTTT.

J is TRBJ2-3 and V is TRBV10-3; D unclear. V was clipped by 2 bases and J by 6 bases, with 3 bases between them. CDR3 length: 11 amino acids. CDR1 and CDR2 from the germline V gene are ENHRY and SYGVKD. The CDR3 DNA sequence: TGTGCCATCAGTGAGGGGGATACGCAGTATTTT. It yields the protein CAISEGDTQYF.

The CDR3 DNA reads as TGTGCCAGCAGTTACTTGGATGCGAATGAAGAGACCCAGTACTTC. Protein product: CASSYLDANEETQYF. This chain connects TRBV6-5 to TRBJ2-5; D uncertain. Germline CDR1 reads MNHEY; CDR2 reads SVGAGI. This CDR3 comprises 15 residues. V lost 1 base to trimming and J lost 3 bases, with 12 bases between them.

This chain's CDR3 is CASSLKETQYF. CDR3 nucleotide sequence: TGTGCCAGCAGCTTAAAAGAGACCCAGTACTTC. The chain links TRBV11-2 to TRBJ2-5; no clear D gene. Trimming cost V 2 bases and J 3 bases, with 1 base left between them. Germline values: CDR1 SGHAT, CDR2 FQNNGV. CDR3 size: 11 residues.

The chain employs TRBV7-9 and TRBJ2-1, with D perhaps TRBD1 (5 bases). The V gene lost 7 bases and the J gene lost 4 bases, with 14 bases spanning the gap. Germline V gene lookup returns CDR1 SEHNR and CDR2 FQNEAQ (reference sequence). The CDR3 runs to 14 residues. The CDR3 is CASTPTEPYNEQFF. The CDR3 coding sequence is TGTGCCAGCACCCCGACAGAACCTTACAATGAGCAGTTCTTC.

The CDR3 bases are TGCGCCAGCAGGCGGGACGGGGACTACGAGCAGTACTTC. Its translation: CASRRDGDYEQYF. The rearrangement links TRBV5-1 to TRBJ2-7, with D maybe TRBD2 (6 bases). The germline gives CDR1 SGHRS, CDR2 YFSETQ. The CDR3 has 13 amino acids. Trimming took 5 bases from V and 3 from J, leaving 12 bases between them.

This sequence joins TRBV2 and TRBJ2-4; TRBD2 might be the D (6 bases). Germline CDR1 is SNHLY and CDR2 is FYNNEI. This CDR3 has 15 amino acids. V gave up 6 bases and J gave up 6 bases, with 18 bases separating them. CDR3 sequence reads: CASRLGTAVPNIQYF. In DNA, the CDR3 is TGTGCCAGCAGGCTAGGGACTGCGGTTCCAAACATTCAGTACTTC.

The chain combines TRBV28 with TRBJ1-4; no reliable D call. The CDR3 sequence is 12 residues long. Trimming took off 3 bases at V and 7 bases at J, with 6 bases between the two ends. Germline-derived CDR1 and CDR2 are MDHEN and SYDVKM. The CDR3 reads CASSFLAEKLFF. The CDR3 nucleotides read TGTGCCAGCAGTTTCTTAGCTGAAAAACTGTTTTTT.

This clone was seen a handful of times. CDR3 DNA: TGTGCCAGCAGCTCGATCTCGAACACTGAAGCTTTCTTT. As protein: CASSSISNTEAFF. J is TRBJ1-1 and V is TRBV11-2; D not resolved. CDR1 is SGHAT and CDR2 is FQNNGV in the germline V gene. V was pared by 4 bases and J by 1 base, with 7 bases between. CDR3 length equals 13 residues.

This clone was seen only a few times. This chain's CDR3 is CATSRELSGATEAFF. CDR3 nucleotides: TGTGCCACCAGCAGAGAGCTCTCCGGGGCCACTGAAGCTTTCTTT. The V and J genes are TRBV15 and TRBJ1-1, with D perhaps matching TRBD1 (5 bases). V was shortened by 0 bases and J by 4 bases, with 12 bases between the two germline ends. Germline V gene data show CDR1 as LNHNV and CDR2 as YYDKDF (reference sequence). This CDR3 comprises 15 residues.

This sequence joins TRBV29-1 and TRBJ2-1; possibly TRBD1 for D (7 bases). The ends were cut back, 3 bases at V and 6 bases at J, with 12 bases in the middle. The CDR3 length is 13 residues. Germline CDR1 reads SQVTM; CDR2 reads ANQGSEA. The CDR3 nucleotides are TGCAGCGTTGACAGGGGGGATAGCAATGAGCAGTTCTTC. Translation: CSVDRGDSNEQFF.

CDR3 nucleotide sequence: TGTGCCAGCAGCGAAACTAGCCTAGTGTGGGAGACCCAGTACTTC. Protein: CASSETSLVWETQYF. The chain joins TRBV11-1 to TRBJ2-5; tentative D call: TRBD2 (6 bases). The CDR3 has 15 amino acids. The germline V gene encodes CDR1 SGHAT and CDR2 FQDESV (reference sequence). The V and J ends lost 5 bases and 5 bases respectively, with 18 bases between them.